This T cell receptor (beta chain) was recorded in a study of blood T cell repertoires in COVID-19. Overall study: COVID-19 samples, acute and convalescent, were from the United States, Italy and Spain. The cDNA or gDNA used as material had been derived from T cells, B-cell-depleted T cells, or PBMCs.

Original analysis: Amplification of reference gene primers provided the estimated nucleated cell counts. Libraries were prepared by immunoSEQ multiplex PCR; TCRdb keeps only in-frame clonotypes and omits some of them. V, J and clone size reflect that table, while D and trimming were determined from the DNA. The sample contains nearly 110,000 clones, 84% of which appear only once. V trimming: 2 bases; J trimming: 8 bases; junction bases outside the gene matches: 5. Germline V gene sequence: CDR1 SGDLS, CDR2 YYNGEE. The CDR3 consists of 14 residues. The sequence derives from a human donor in a cohort sampled during active COVID-19. The V call is TRBV9, the J call TRBJ1-4, with 8 nucleotides matching TRBD1. The sample comprised peripheral blood. The CDR3 DNA reads TGTGCCAGCAGCGTGACAGGGGTGAGGGAAAAACTGTTTTTT. Encoded protein: CASSVTGVREKLFF.